The present T cell receptor beta chain was sequenced within a study of CD8+ T cells in alopecia areata. Study-wide findings and caveats: Sequences from scalp samples also cover resident alphabeta T cells of normal skin. Patients showed less clear TCR sequence sharing than mice, possibly partly because of HLA diversity.

Sorting separated CD4+ and CD8+ T cells out of PBMCs. The CDR3 contains 14 residues. Germline V gene data show CDR1 as MDHEN and CDR2 as SYDVKM. V was trimmed by 3 bases and J by 9 bases, leaving 15 bases between them. On this clone: Its antigen is still unknown.

Sequencing relied on a cDNA template that was reverse transcribed from extracted RNA. TCRdb keeps only in-frame clones here, not all; method: immunoSEQ multiplex PCR. The data contain about 100,000 clones, 55% to 70% of them seen just once; the ten biggest clones take up around 23%. This clonotype was obtained from a human donor with alopecia areata. The specimen sequenced was NKG2D-low CD8+ T cells sorted from blood. The J gene is TRBJ2-1, the V gene TRBV28; D might be TRBD1 (5 bases). This chain's CDR3 is CASSLGPQGSEQFF. The CDR3 region has the DNA TGTGCCAGCAGTTTGGGTCCGCAGGGTAGTGAGCAGTTCTTC.